The 10 T cell receptor beta chains below come from one sample, sequenced in a study of PD-L1 blockade in urothelial cancer. Time point reported: pretreatment peripheral blood. Clones were sequenced by immunoSEQ multiplex PCR, and TCRdb holds only the in-frame ones, with some missing. The data show tens of thousands of clones, with 82% seen just once and roughly 7.1% held by the top ten. This material consisted of PBMCs, taken around atezolizumab (anti-PD-L1) treatment. Source of these receptors: a man in his sixties with urothelial cancer.

This clone came up a few times. The junction differs from germline at one of its ends, possibly a read error. This rearrangement joins TRBV15 to TRBJ1-2; no reliable D call. The CDR3 has 12 amino acids. CDR1 LNHNV and CDR2 YYDKDF come from the germline V gene (reference sequence). The CDR3 DNA follows: TGTGTCACCAGCAGCAATCACTATGGCTACACCTTC. It codes for CVTSSNHYGYTF. Using reference TRBV15 and TRBJ1-2 for the parts outside the CDR3, the full variable domain is DAMVIQNPRYQVTQFGKPVTLSCSQTLNHNVMYWYQQKSSQAPKLLFHYYDKDFNNEADTPDNFQSRRPNTSFCFLDIRSPGLGDTAMYLCVTSSNHYGYTFGSGTRLTVV.

The genes are TRBV2 and TRBJ2-5; unclear D gene. The end of the DNA aligns better with TRBJ2-7, so the J call may be wrong. In germline, CDR1 is SNHLY, CDR2 FYNNEI. The CDR3 spans 13 residues. CDR3 in amino acids: CASTSSFSYEQYF. As DNA, the CDR3 is TGTGCCAGCACCTCATCGTTCTCCTACGAGCAGTACTTC.

This chain uses TRBV20-1 with TRBJ2-5, with unresolved D. The germline V gene encodes CDR1 DFQATT and CDR2 SNEGSKA (reference sequence). CDR3 length: 11 residues. V gave up 1 base and J gave up 3 bases, with 3 bases separating them. The CDR3 sequence: CSARAEETQYF. The CDR3 bases are TGCAGTGCTAGAGCGGAAGAGACCCAGTACTTC.

This clone was seen just once. J is TRBJ1-2 and V is TRBV19, with D unclear. Germline V CDR1 and CDR2: LNHDA, SQIVND (reference sequence). The CDR3 totals 13 residues. Trimming removed 1 base from V and 6 bases from J, with 9 bases in between. CDR3 in amino acids: CASSIGQPHGYTF. The CDR3 DNA reads as TGTGCCAGTAGTATAGGGCAACCACATGGCTACACCTTC.

The chain uses TRBV5-1 and TRBJ1-2; D is perhaps TRBD1 (6 bases). CDR1 is SGHRS, CDR2 YFSETQ, per germline. This CDR3 contains 13 residues. Trimming pared 4 bases from V and 2 bases from J, leaving 9 bases between. DNA of the CDR3: TGCGCCAGCAGCCCAACAGGGAACTATGGCTACACCTTC. It codes for CASSPTGNYGYTF.

J is TRBJ1-5 and V is TRBV4-2, with 8 nucleotides matching TRBD1. This CDR3 comprises 16 residues. Germline values: CDR1 LGHNA, CDR2 YNFKEQ. V was clipped by 7 bases and J by 5 bases; unmatched bases: 13. The CDR3 is CASTLEAGGADQPQHF. The CDR3 region has the DNA TGTGCCAGCACCCTAGAGGCAGGGGGCGCGGATCAGCCCCAGCATTTT.

This clone was detected only once. The V gene is TRBV30, the J gene TRBJ1-4; a possible D gene is TRBD1 (6 bases). Germline CDR1 is GTSNPN and CDR2 is SVGIG (reference sequence). The CDR3 length is 13 residues. Trimming took off 5 bases at V and 7 bases at J, with 14 bases between the two ends. CDR3 region: CAWRTGLREKLFF. The CDR3 DNA follows: TGTGCCTGGCGAACAGGGTTACGTGAAAAACTGTTTTTT.

The chain employs TRBV2 and TRBJ1-2, with 8 bases fitting TRBD1. The germline V gene has CDR1 SNHLY and CDR2 FYNNEI. This CDR3 has 16 amino acids. The ends lost 4 bases at V and 4 bases at J; junction bases unmatched: 11. The chain's CDR3 is CASSGSDRGSSYGYTF. As DNA, the CDR3 is TGTGCCAGCAGTGGGTCCGACAGGGGCTCCTCCTATGGCTACACCTTC.

This chain uses TRBV7-9 with TRBJ1-1; a possible D gene is TRBD1 (6 bases). The CDR3 contains 14 residues. Germline CDR1 and CDR2: SEHNR and FQNEAQ (reference sequence). Trimming cost V 3 bases and J 1 base, with 9 bases left between them. The CDR3 nucleotides read TGTGCCAGCAGCTTTCCGGGACAGAACACTGAAGCTTTCTTT. It encodes CASSFPGQNTEAFF. The full variable domain, in which reference TRBV7-9 and TRBJ1-1 provide the parts outside the CDR3, is DTGVSQNPRHKITKRGQNVTFRCDPISEHNRLYWYRQTLGQGPEFLTYFQNEAQLEKSRLLSDRFSAERPKGSFSTLEIQRTEQGDSAMYLCASSFPGQNTEAFFGQGTRLTVV.

V gene TRBV7-9 combines with J gene TRBJ1-1; the match to TRBD1 covers 11 bases. With 5 bases clipped from V and 1 base from J, the junction kept 6 bases outside the gene matches. CDR1 SEHNR and CDR2 FQNEAQ come from the germline V gene (reference sequence). The CDR3 is 16 residues long. CDR3 bases: TGTGCCAGCAGCCTCGGACAGGGGGCGGCGAACACTGAAGCTTTCTTT. As protein: CASSLGQGAANTEAFF.